This record covers a single T cell receptor (beta chain). The sample belongs to a study of blood T cell repertoires in COVID-19. Study details: COVID-19 samples, acute and convalescent, were from the United States, Italy and Spain.

Study processing details: Researchers report that nucleated cell counts were estimated from reference gene primer amplification. The repertoire was sequenced with immunoSEQ multiplex PCR; TCRdb's copy has only in-frame clones and lacks some. The V and J calls and the clone size are those of that table, but D and trimming were determined from the DNA. The sample lists roughly 140,000 clones; 88% were seen once. V dropped 1 base and J dropped 10 bases, with 9 bases sitting between them. Germline loops: CDR1 SGHRS, CDR2 YFSETQ. This CDR3 has 13 amino acids. This receptor was obtained from a woman in her 70s with acute or convalescent COVID-19. Source material: peripheral blood. The V and J genes are TRBV5-1 and TRBJ1-6; D unresolved. This CDR3 reads CASSLRTDSPLHF. The CDR3 DNA sequence: TGCGCCAGCAGCTTGCGGACTGACTCACCCCTCCACTTT.